This entry lists 14 T cell receptor beta chains sequenced from one sample in a study of blood T cell repertoires in COVID-19. The data were produced by immunoSEQ multiplex PCR, yet TCRdb's version contains in-frame clones alone and is incomplete. The sample records approximately 260,000 clones, roughly 82% being singletons. Specimen: peripheral blood. The receptors stem from an elderly woman with active or convalescent COVID-19.

This rearrangement joins TRBV7-9 to TRBJ1-5; the D is unclear. CDR1 and CDR2 (germline): SEHNR, FQNEAQ (reference sequence). CDR3 length: 14 residues. V was shortened by 2 bases and J by 0 bases, with 5 bases between the two germline ends. CDR3 residues: CASSLLDSNQPQHF. CDR3 DNA sequence: TGTGCCAGCAGCTTACTAGATAGCAATCAGCCCCAGCATTTT. Looking up the rest from reference TRBV7-9 and TRBJ1-5 gives the full variable domain: DTGVSQNPRHKITKRGQNVTFRCDPISEHNRLYWYRQTLGQGPEFLTYFQNEAQLEKSRLLSDRFSAERPKGSFSTLEIQRTEQGDSAMYLCASSLLDSNQPQHFGDGTRLSIL.

This chain joins TRBV28 and TRBJ1-6, with no clear D. In germline, CDR1 is MDHEN, CDR2 SYDVKM. Trimming cost V 7 bases and J 7 bases, with 26 bases left between them. The CDR3 sequence is 18 residues long. The CDR3 sequence is CASTSGGTYPLANSPLHF. CDR3 sequence (DNA): TGTGCCAGCACCTCGGGAGGCACCTACCCACTAGCAAATTCACCCCTCCACTTT.

This sequence joins TRBV5-1 and TRBJ1-1; a weak D match, TRBD1 (5 bases). This CDR3 comprises 15 residues. The ends were cut back, 0 bases at V and 1 base at J, with 10 bases in the middle. Germline assignment: CDR1 SGHRS and CDR2 YFSETQ. The CDR3 nucleotides are TGCGCCAGCAGCTTGGGGACACACGCGAACACTGAAGCTTTCTTT. Translation: CASSLGTHANTEAFF. Complete variable domain (other parts from reference TRBV5-1 and TRBJ1-1): KAGVTQTPRYLIKTRGQQVTLSCSPISGHRSVSWYQQTPGQGLQFLFEYFSETQRNKGNFPGRFSGRQFSNSRSEMNVSTLELGDSALYLCASSLGTHANTEAFFGQGTRLTVV.

The chain is built from TRBV5-4 and TRBJ2-3, with 13 bases identical to TRBD2. V dropped 3 bases and J dropped 0; count of bases not matched to a gene: 1. The CDR3 consists of 16 residues. In germline, CDR1 is SGHNT, CDR2 YYREEE (reference sequence). CDR3 in DNA: TGTGCCAGCAGCTGGGGACTAGCGGGGAGCACAGATACGCAGTATTTT. Translating it yields CASSWGLAGSTDTQYF.

The V and J genes are TRBV5-1 and TRBJ1-4, with TRBD1 identical over 9 bases. Germline CDR1 is SGHRS and CDR2 is YFSETQ. The CDR3 is 16 residues long. Trimming at V came to 3 bases and at J to 5 bases, leaving 8 bases not matched to a gene. The CDR3 DNA reads TGCGCCAGCAGCTCTGGACAGGGGCGGATGAATGAAAAACTGTTTTTT. Translated: CASSSGQGRMNEKLFF.

This clone was recorded once. The chain employs TRBV20-1 and TRBJ2-3; D may be TRBD2 (5 bases). This CDR3 has 15 amino acids. The V gene lost 3 bases and the J gene lost 7 bases, with 20 bases spanning the gap. The germline V gene encodes CDR1 DFQATT and CDR2 SNEGSKA (reference sequence). In DNA form, the CDR3 reads TGCAGTGCTAGTTTTGGCGGGTTATCCACTTATACGCAGTATTTT. Amino acids: CSASFGGLSTYTQYF.

The chain employs TRBV5-1 and TRBJ1-2; 9 bases are shared with TRBD1. Germline assignment: CDR1 SGHRS and CDR2 YFSETQ. The ends lost 1 base at V and 6 bases at J; junction bases unmatched: 4. The CDR3 covers 14 residues. In DNA form, the CDR3 reads TGCGCCAGCAGCTTGACGGGACAGGGAAATGGCTACACCTTC. This translates into CASSLTGQGNGYTF.

The chain has TRBV3-1 (or the pseudogene TRBV3-2) and TRBJ1-1; 8 bases fit TRBD1. This CDR3 spans 17 amino acids. J lost 7 bases, V lost 1 base, and 14 bases had no gene match. Germline V gene lookup returns CDR1 LGHDT and CDR2 YNNKEL (reference sequence). This chain's CDR3 is CASSQVVGTGTIREAFF. DNA of the CDR3: TGTGCCAGCAGCCAAGTTGTCGGGACAGGCACAATTCGTGAAGCTTTCTTT.

The rearrangement uses TRBV3-1 (or the pseudogene TRBV3-2) and TRBJ2-4, with 11 bases that match TRBD2. CDR1 LGHDT and CDR2 YNNKEL come from the germline V gene (reference sequence). V lost 4 bases, J lost 1 base, and 12 bases stayed unmatched. The CDR3 has 19 residues. CDR3 nucleotide sequence: TGTGCCAGCAGCCCCTTCTTATTACTAGCGGGAGTTGCCAAAAACATTCAGTACTTC. This codes for CASSPFLLLAGVAKNIQYF.

This clone was seen only a few times. The chain carries TRBV18 and TRBJ2-1; D perhaps matches TRBD2 (5 bases). Germline V gene lookup returns CDR1 KGHSH and CDR2 LQKENI. The CDR3 sequence is 14 residues long. Trimming cost V 6 bases and J 4 bases, with 13 bases left between them. CDR3 in amino acids: CASSNFGEYNEQFF. The CDR3 DNA is TGTGCCAGCTCTAACTTCGGGGAGTACAATGAGCAGTTCTTC.

This clone was seen just once. The rearrangement links TRBV19 to TRBJ1-2, with D unclear. Germline CDR1 is LNHDA and CDR2 is SQIVND (reference sequence). The V and J ends lost 6 bases and 9 bases respectively, with 20 bases between them. The length of the CDR3 is 14 residues. CDR3 nucleotides: TGTGCCAGTAGCGCTTTACGGAACCCTAGGAGCTACACCTTC. It codes for CASSALRNPRSYTF. Drawing the rest from reference TRBV19 and TRBJ1-2, the complete variable domain is DGGITQSPKYLFRKEGQNVTLSCEQNLNHDAMYWYRQDPGQGLRLIYYSQIVNDFQKGDIAEGYSVSREKKESFPLTVTSAQKNPTAFYLCASSALRNPRSYTFGSGTRLTVV.

The CDR3 DNA sequence: TGTGCCATCAGTGACTGGACCGGGACTAGCGGGAGCGATGAGCAGTTCTTC. Its translation: CAISDWTGTSGSDEQFF. This chain uses TRBV10-3 with TRBJ2-1; 14 positions match TRBD2. Trimming at V came to 3 bases and at J to 8 bases, leaving 9 bases not matched to a gene. This CDR3 region has 17 residues. The germline V gene has CDR1 ENHRY and CDR2 SYGVKD.

V and J are TRBV5-1 and TRBJ1-4, with unresolved D. Looked up from germline, CDR1 is SGHRS and CDR2 is YFSETQ. Trimming took off 6 bases at V and 0 bases at J, with 9 bases between the two ends. The CDR3 extends over 14 amino acids. The CDR3 nucleotides read TGCGCCAGCATGGAACAGCCAACTAATGAAAAACTGTTTTTT. Translating gives CASMEQPTNEKLFF.

This clone appeared a single time. CDR3 in amino acids: CASSQDGLAGGDNEQFF. The CDR3 DNA reads as TGTGCCAGCAGCCAAGATGGGCTAGCGGGGGGGGACAATGAGCAGTTCTTC. The chain has TRBV4-2 and TRBJ2-1; 12 bases agree with TRBD2. The V gene's germline CDR1 is LGHNA and CDR2 YNFKEQ. The CDR3 is made up of 17 amino acids. Losses at the gene ends were 0 bases for V and 5 bases for J; bases not matched to a gene: 5.